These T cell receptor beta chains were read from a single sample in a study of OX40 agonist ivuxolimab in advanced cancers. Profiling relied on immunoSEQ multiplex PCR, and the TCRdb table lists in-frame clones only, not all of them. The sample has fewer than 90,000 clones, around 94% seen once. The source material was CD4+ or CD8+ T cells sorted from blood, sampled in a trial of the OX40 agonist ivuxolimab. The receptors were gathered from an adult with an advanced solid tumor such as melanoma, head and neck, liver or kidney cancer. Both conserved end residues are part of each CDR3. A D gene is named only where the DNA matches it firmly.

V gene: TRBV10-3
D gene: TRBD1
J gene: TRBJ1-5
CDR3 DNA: TGTGCCATCAGTTCCCAGGGGGTGGAAAGCAATCAGCCCCAGCATTTT
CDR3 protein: CAISSQGVESNQPQHF

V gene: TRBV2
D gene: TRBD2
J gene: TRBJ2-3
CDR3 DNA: TGTGCCAGCAGCATCGGGGGGGAACGGCAGTATTTT
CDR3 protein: CASSIGGERQYF

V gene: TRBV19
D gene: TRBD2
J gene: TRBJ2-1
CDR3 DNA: TGTGCCAGTAGTATATACGCGGGAGAGAACAATGAGCAGTTCTTC
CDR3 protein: CASSIYAGENNEQFF

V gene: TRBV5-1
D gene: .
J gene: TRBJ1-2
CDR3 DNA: TGCGCCAGCAGCCCTTCACCGCCCGAAGTACACTATGGCTACACCTTC
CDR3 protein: CASSPSPPEVHYGYTF

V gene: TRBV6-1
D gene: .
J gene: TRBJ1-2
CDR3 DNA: TGTGCCAGCAGTGAAGGGGCCGCCGGGAGGTATGGCTACACCTTC
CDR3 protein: CASSEGAAGRYGYTF

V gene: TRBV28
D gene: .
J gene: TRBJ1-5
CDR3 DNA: TGTGCCAGCAGTATGCGGCGGGCGGACGGACAGCCCCAGCATTTT
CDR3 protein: CASSMRRADGQPQHF

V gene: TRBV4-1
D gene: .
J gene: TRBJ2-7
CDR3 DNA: TGCGCCAGCAGCCAAGACCCGACAGGAGACTACGAGCAGTACTTC
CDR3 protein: CASSQDPTGDYEQYF

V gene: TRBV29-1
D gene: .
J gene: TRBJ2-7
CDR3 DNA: TGCAGGCTGAGGGGACCAAGCCCCTACGAGCAGTACTTC
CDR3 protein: CRLRGPSPYEQYF

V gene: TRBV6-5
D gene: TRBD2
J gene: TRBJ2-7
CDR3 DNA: TGTGCCAGCAGTCCCCGCGGGGGGGTCTCTGGCGAGCAGTACTTC
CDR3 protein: CASSPRGGVSGEQYF

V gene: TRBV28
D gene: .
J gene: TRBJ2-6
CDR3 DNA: TGTGCCAGCACCTCCGGGCACTCTGGGGCCAACGTCCTGACTTTC
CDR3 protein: CASTSGHSGANVLTF